These 25 T cell receptor beta chains were sequenced from one sample in a study of neurological immune-mediated disorders. Time point reported: longitudinal time-point 3. MiXCR was run by TCRdb on the 5' RACE reads, yielding one entry per CDR3 protein. The sample carries 40,000 or so distinct CDR3 sequences, 13% recorded once. Sample: PBMCs. The source of these receptors is a man under 40 in good health.

This clonotype was observed at least ten times. The V gene is TRBV4-2, the J gene TRBJ2-1; D tentatively reads TRBD1 or TRBD2 (7 bases each). In germline, CDR1 is LGHNA, CDR2 YNFKEQ. Trimming shortened V by 0 bases and J by 10 bases, and 19 bases separated the two germline ends. The CDR3 totals 16 residues. CDR3 in amino acids: CASSQDPGGGPAEQFF. CDR3 bases: TGTGCCAGCAGCCAAGACCCAGGGGGGGGGCCGGCCGAGCAGTTCTTC.

This clonotype was counted ten times or more. V is TRBV7-3 and J is TRBJ2-3; 7 bases agree with TRBD2. The V gene end was trimmed by 5 bases and the J gene end by 4 bases; junction bases not matched to a gene: 9. CDR1 is SGHTA, CDR2 FQGTGA, per germline. The CDR3 contains 15 residues. The CDR3 region is CASSPVGGGADTQYF. The DNA for the CDR3 is TGTGCCAGCAGCCCCGTGGGGGGAGGGGCAGATACGCAGTATTTT.

The genes are TRBV6-1 and TRBJ2-7; no definite D call. V dropped 4 bases and J dropped 9 bases, with 13 bases sitting between them. The CDR3 runs to 12 residues. Germline loops: CDR1 MNHNS, CDR2 SASEGT. CDR3 DNA sequence: TGTGCCAGCAGTGTACCGACCGCGGCGCAGTACTTC. Encoded protein: CASSVPTAAQYF.

The chain joins TRBV7-9 to TRBJ2-4; D might be TRBD2 (6 bases). V was shortened by 1 base and J by 6 bases, with 13 bases between the two germline ends. The CDR3 consists of 15 residues. Looked up from germline, CDR1 is SEHNR and CDR2 is FQNEAQ (reference sequence). In nucleotides, the CDR3 is TGTGCCAGCAGCTTAGGGGAGGTGTTCCCAAACATTCAGTACTTC. This gives the protein CASSLGEVFPNIQYF.

At least ten counts were recorded for this clonotype. The rearrangement links TRBV11-2 to TRBJ2-5; 11 bases line up with TRBD1. The length of the CDR3 is 16 residues. The germline CDR1 and CDR2 sequences are SGHAT and FQNNGV. V trimming: 5 bases; J trimming: 0 bases; junction bases outside the gene matches: 5. This CDR3 reads CASSTRDRGYQETQYF. In DNA form, the CDR3 reads TGTGCCAGCAGCACGCGGGACAGGGGGTACCAAGAGACCCAGTACTTC.

In this sample, this clonotype turned up a few times. The chain combines TRBV20-1 with TRBJ1-3; D gene uncertain. V gave up 4 bases and J gave up 0 bases, with 13 bases separating them. CDR1 and CDR2 from the germline V gene are DFQATT and SNEGSKA (reference sequence). The CDR3 covers 15 residues. CDR3 coding DNA: TGCAGTGCTACCATAGACACCTCCTCTGGAAACACCATATATTTT. It yields the protein CSATIDTSSGNTIYF.

The table lists this clonotype with a count of one. A read error may explain this, as a much larger clone is one base away. V usage is TRBV7-2 and J usage is TRBJ1-2; no clear D. In germline, CDR1 is SGHTA, CDR2 FQGNSA. CDR3 size: 13 residues. DNA of the CDR3: TGTGCCAGCAGCCCCCGGGTTGACTATGACTACACCTTC. It encodes CASSPRVDYDYTF. Looking up the rest from reference TRBV7-2 and TRBJ1-2 gives the full variable domain: GAGVSQSPSNKVTEKGKDVELRCDPISGHTALYWYRQSLGQGLEFLIYFQGNSAPDKSGLPSDRFSAERTGGSVSTLTIQRTQQEDSAVYLCASSPRVDYDYTFGSGTRLTVV.

In this sample, this clonotype turned up many times. The chain links TRBV6-1 to TRBJ2-7, with no clear D. This CDR3 contains 15 residues. V was clipped by 0 bases and J by 3 bases, with 12 bases between them. Looked up from germline, CDR1 is MNHNS and CDR2 is SASEGT. The CDR3 spells CASSEAGPPLYEQYF. As DNA, the CDR3 is TGTGCCAGCAGTGAAGCCGGGCCTCCCCTCTACGAGCAGTACTTC.

This clonotype appeared many times. Written as DNA, the CDR3 is TGCAGTGCTGGGGCCGATTACGAGCAGTACTTC. It yields the protein CSAGADYEQYF. This chain uses TRBV20-1 with TRBJ2-7; TRBD1 might be the D (5 bases). Trimming left V 5 bases short and J 4 bases short, with 9 bases between. CDR3 length equals 11 residues. Germline lookup yields CDR1 DFQATT and CDR2 SNEGSKA (reference sequence).

In this sample, this clonotype turned up many times. The chain joins TRBV5-1 to TRBJ1-1; 11 bases are shared with TRBD1. Trimming took 4 bases from V and 7 from J; bases not matched to a gene: 3. The CDR3 loop spans 13 amino acids. Germline V CDR1 and CDR2: SGHRS, YFSETQ. The CDR3 protein is CASSRDRGGEAFF. The CDR3 nucleotides read TGCGCCAGCAGCAGGGACAGGGGGGGTGAAGCTTTCTTT.

In its sample, this clonotype was seen many times. The J gene is TRBJ2-7, the V gene TRBV11-2; tentatively, D is TRBD2 (6 bases). The CDR3 has 16 residues. CDR1 is SGHAT and CDR2 is FQNNGV in the germline V gene. Trimming removed 5 bases from V and 5 bases from J, with 22 bases in between. Written as DNA, the CDR3 is TGTGCCAGCAGCCCCAGCCGAGGGGACGGCGGGAACGAGCAGTACTTC. This gives the protein CASSPSRGDGGNEQYF.

V is TRBV5-5 and J is TRBJ2-2; D gene uncertain. This CDR3 has 15 residues. Germline CDR1 is SGHKS and CDR2 is YYEKEE (reference sequence). The V gene lost 0 bases and the J gene lost 4 bases, with 10 bases spanning the gap. The CDR3 region has the DNA TGTGCCAGCAGCTTGGACTCGAACATCACCGGGGAGCTGTTTTTT. Encoded protein: CASSLDSNITGELFF.

This clonotype was picked up many times. The DNA is left out, because the CDR3 cannot be placed on it with certainty; the CDR3 is given as TCRdb lists it. CDR3 in amino acids: CASSSSGLVDTQYF. The chain combines TRBV12-3 or TRBV12-4 with TRBJ2-3; no DNA check was done on the table's D call, TRBD2. 14 amino acids form the CDR3, both terminal residues included.

This clonotype has a single count. A much bigger clone sits one base away, suggesting this may be a read error. The genes are TRBV4-2 and TRBJ2-7, with D unclear. Trimming shortened V by 0 bases and J by 6 bases, and 15 bases separated the two germline ends. The CDR3 contains 15 residues. CDR1 and CDR2 from the germline V gene are LGHNA and YNFKEQ. Written as DNA, the CDR3 is TGTGCCAGCAGCCAAGATTTCAGCAGGAGACGCGAGCAGTACTTC. Translating it yields CASSQDFSRRREQYF.

This clonotype has at least ten counts. V is TRBV5-1 and J is TRBJ1-2; 10 positions agree with TRBD1. J was trimmed by 4 bases and V by 2 bases; bases with no gene match: 5. CDR3 length equals 15 residues. Looked up from germline, CDR1 is SGHRS and CDR2 is YFSETQ. The CDR3 coding sequence is TGCGCCAGCAGCTTCGGGACAGGGGCGGCCTATGGCTACACCTTC. Amino acid sequence: CASSFGTGAAYGYTF.

This clonotype came up many times. The chain couples TRBV5-5 to TRBJ2-2; D gene uncertain. Trimming left V 4 bases short and J 6 bases short, with 7 bases between. In germline, CDR1 is SGHKS, CDR2 YYEKEE (reference sequence). The CDR3 loop spans 12 amino acids. CDR3 DNA: TGTGCCAGCAGCCACGGCCCCGGGGAGCTGTTTTTT. This sequence encodes CASSHGPGELFF.

This clonotype was seen at least ten times. This chain links TRBV13 with TRBJ2-3, with TRBD2 matching over 9 bases. The CDR3 length is 16 residues. The V gene end was trimmed by 5 bases and the J gene end by 8 bases; junction bases not matched to a gene: 14. Germline values: CDR1 PRHDT, CDR2 FYEKMQ (reference sequence). The CDR3 bases are TGTGCCAGCAGCCCCGGGCTAGCGGGACCATCGGGTACGCAGTATTTT. Its protein is CASSPGLAGPSGTQYF.

The sample holds a few counts of this clonotype. The chain recombines TRBV18 with TRBJ2-7; weak D call: TRBD1 (5 bases). Germline V gene sequence: CDR1 KGHSH, CDR2 LQKENI. This CDR3 has 16 amino acids. With 4 bases removed from V and 0 bases from J, the gap between germline ends came to 16 bases. This chain's CDR3 is CASSLETVSSSYEQYF. The CDR3 coding sequence is TGTGCCAGCTCACTTGAGACAGTCTCCAGCTCCTACGAGCAGTACTTC.

This clonotype has ten or more counts. This sequence joins TRBV3-1 and TRBJ2-5; D is uncertain. The CDR3 runs 12 residues. Trimming cost V 1 base and J 4 bases, with 4 bases left between them. In germline, CDR1 is LGHDT, CDR2 YNNKEL (reference sequence). CDR3 protein: CASSQVSETQYF. CDR3 sequence (DNA): TGTGCCAGCAGCCAAGTATCAGAGACCCAGTACTTC.

This clonotype was detected many times. This chain connects TRBV7-2 to TRBJ2-7, with D perhaps TRBD2 (5 bases). In germline, CDR1 is SGHTA, CDR2 FQGNSA. V gave up 9 bases and J gave up 1 base, with 13 bases separating them. The CDR3 is made up of 13 amino acids. The CDR3 region has the DNA TGTGCCAGTAGGAGCGGTACGTCCTACGAGCAGTACTTC. This codes for CASRSGTSYEQYF.

The gene calls are TRBV29-1 and TRBJ2-1, with 11 bases aligning to TRBD2. The CDR3 consists of 13 residues. J lost 4 bases, V lost 6 bases, and 2 bases had no gene match. Germline CDR1 SQVTM, CDR2 ANQGSEA. CDR3: CSVVAGGYNEQFF. The DNA of the CDR3 is TGCAGCGTGGTAGCGGGAGGGTACAATGAGCAGTTCTTC.

This clonotype was seen ten or more times. V gene TRBV3-1 combines with J gene TRBJ2-1; possible D gene TRBD2, 5 bases. The CDR3 length is 15 residues. CDR1 is LGHDT, CDR2 YNNKEL, per germline (reference sequence). Trimming shortened V by 1 base and J by 4 bases, and 11 bases separated the two germline ends. The CDR3, as DNA: TGTGCCAGCAGCCAAGGTTTCGGGATGTACAATGAGCAGTTCTTC. This sequence encodes CASSQGFGMYNEQFF.

In its sample, this clonotype was seen many times. The rearrangement joins TRBV28 to TRBJ2-7; D remains unclear. Between the trimmed V and J ends, which lost 3 bases and 1 base, there was a span of 7 bases. The CDR3 contains 13 residues. Germline values: CDR1 MDHEN, CDR2 SYDVKM. CDR3: CASSFGQSYEQYF. CDR3 bases: TGTGCCAGCAGTTTCGGCCAGTCCTACGAGCAGTACTTC.

This clonotype was detected ten times or more. For the CDR3, the DNA is TGTGCCAGCCGGCGGACACCCGGGAACACCGGGGAGCTGTTTTTT. Its protein product is CASRRTPGNTGELFF. The V call is TRBV6-5, the J call TRBJ2-2, with D possibly matching TRBD1 (5 bases). CDR3 length: 15 amino acids. V was trimmed by 8 bases and J by 1 base, leaving 14 bases between them. CDR1 is MNHEY and CDR2 is SVGAGI in the germline V gene.

This clonotype was counted ten times or more. V usage is TRBV29-1 and J usage is TRBJ2-1; TRBD2 matches 9 bases. Germline assignment: CDR1 SQVTM and CDR2 ANQGSEA. V shed 6 bases, J shed 4 bases, and the junction held 7 bases outside the gene matches. CDR3 length: 14 residues. CDR3 loop: CSVAGTSRYNEQFF. DNA of the CDR3: TGCAGCGTAGCCGGGACTAGCCGTTACAATGAGCAGTTCTTC.